These T cell receptor beta chains were read from a single sample in a study of PD-1 and CTLA-4 blockade in melanoma. This table comes from immunoSEQ multiplex PCR, and its TCRdb copy is limited to in-frame clones, with some not included. The sample records tens of thousands of clones, roughly 89% being singletons. The source was CD8+ T cells from peripheral blood, collected before anti-PD-1 treatment. The receptors derive from a human donor with melanoma. CDR3s leave out the opening cysteine and the closing phenylalanine or tryptophan. The order of the fields is J gene, D gene, clone size, V gene, CDR3 protein. D genes are given only for firm matches. Where a row states a size, it is once, few, many or the class of an expanded clone; other rows omit it.

j_call: TRBJ2-1
d_call: TRBD2
clone_size: .
v_call: TRBV28
cdr3_aa: ASSLSGGANEQF

j_call: TRBJ2-1
d_call: TRBD2
clone_size: medium-sized
v_call: TRBV28
cdr3_aa: ASSLSTSGSSYNEQF

j_call: TRBJ2-7
d_call: .
clone_size: .
v_call: TRBV29-1
cdr3_aa: SVVGDEGWTYEQY

j_call: TRBJ2-5
d_call: .
clone_size: .
v_call: TRBV11-2
cdr3_aa: ASSTETGADKETQY

j_call: TRBJ2-5
d_call: .
clone_size: .
v_call: TRBV20-1
cdr3_aa: SGGSQETQY

j_call: TRBJ1-1
d_call: .
clone_size: .
v_call: TRBV7-9
cdr3_aa: ASSWEMNTEAF

j_call: TRBJ1-3
d_call: TRBD1
clone_size: .
v_call: TRBV19
cdr3_aa: ASSKDGTGPGNTIY

j_call: TRBJ2-2
d_call: TRBD1
clone_size: .
v_call: TRBV24-1
cdr3_aa: ATSDFRTGVPGELF

j_call: TRBJ1-5
d_call: .
clone_size: .
v_call: TRBV6-1
cdr3_aa: ASSEDRYSNQPQH

j_call: TRBJ1-3
d_call: .
clone_size: .
v_call: TRBV28
cdr3_aa: ASNWGDGGNTIY